This T cell receptor beta chain was found in a study of T cells in Graves' hyperthyroidism and ophthalmopathy (dated 2019 in TCRdb). In terms of the full investigation: Peripheral blood was collected at initial diagnosis, before any treatment. To identify TCR V-J signatures that set the groups apart, the researchers used a discovery cohort of 100 patients, made up of some 41 with Graves' ophthalmopathy and approximately 57 with stable Graves' hyperthyroidism. Whether ophthalmopathy could be predicted prospectively was tested in an independent validation cohort made up of 18 hyperthyroidism patients plus 17 patients who later progressed to ophthalmopathy. For training and testing, the 100 or so patients in the discovery cohort were randomly divided in a 7:3 ratio. In roughly six Graves' hyperthyroidism patients, the study also compared T-cell repertoires from thyroid tissue with T-cell repertoires from blood. Following sampling, methimazole starting at 30 mg daily was given to hyperthyroidism patients, and high-dose intravenous methylprednisolone was given to ophthalmopathy patients. According to the paper, TCR Vbeta CDR3 sequencing was carried out on more than 120 peripheral blood samples, which came from fewer than 50 ophthalmopathy, approximately 78 hyperthyroidism and some 17 progressor patients. What the research found in general, with its limitations: Most expanded thyroid clonotypes (frequency above 0.001) were also found in blood, which suggests that blood repertoires may mirror thyroid immune responses. Sample size was not statistically predetermined, and investigators were not blinded to group allocation. In validation, the model predicted progression to ophthalmopathy with approximately 70% sensitivity and roughly 72% specificity, a median of 6.5 months before onset. A model built on a 13 V-J signature distinguished ophthalmopathy from stable hyperthyroidism, reaching 87.88% sensitivity and approximately 81% specificity in cross-validation and 80%/75% in testing.

Hyperthyroidism patients were newly diagnosed, with disease duration under 2 months, and aged 18 to 65 years. Exclusion was applied to patients with uncontrolled infections, other autoimmune diseases, pregnancy or lactation. Clinical symptoms, serum thyroxine and TRAb, thyroid ultrasound, and orbital computed tomography formed the basis for the diagnoses. For progressor patients, blood was drawn at the first diagnosis of hyperthyroidism, before any ophthalmopathy symptoms had appeared. PBMCs were separated from about 10 ml of fresh peripheral blood using Ficoll-Paque density gradient centrifugation. Progressor patients were initially diagnosed with Graves' hyperthyroidism and developed ophthalmopathy during follow-up. Total RNA was extracted with Trizol reagent, and quality was checked on an Agilent 2100 Bioanalyzer. A remark on this clonotype: Its binding antigen is unknown. One base away there is no much larger clone; base qualities are not given.

The germline V gene gives CDR1 as MNHEY and CDR2 as SVGAGI. The CDR3 spans 16 residues, from the cysteine through the phenylalanine. CDR3 DNA only is kept here, 48 bases in frame from base 1. V and J are truncated by 8 bases and 0 bases respectively, leaving an intervening sequence of 17 bases. TCR beta CDR3 regions were amplified from RNA transcripts. For the first round of RT-PCR on the TCR CDR3, the HTBI primer set was used together with the Qiagen OneStep RT-PCR kit. Libraries were constructed in a second round of multiplex PCR, after which size selection and purification were carried out. Sequencing of the libraries was done on an Illumina HiSeq2000 using paired-end 100 bp reads. The paper's data handling went like this. Raw data were processed with SOAPnuke, discarding reads with adapters, uncalled bases, mean Phred below 15, or no exact constant-primer or identifier match. High-quality paired reads were merged using COPE v1.2.5, and each unique nucleotide sequence was defined as a clonotype. Clonotypes were aligned to IMGT TRBV, TRBD and TRBJ reference segments using MiTCR v1.1. The analysis was restricted to V-J combinations with a frequency above 0.0001, which together covered 99% to 99.2% of the repertoires. A TCS score was defined as the ratio of F50 (clonal expansion) to E x V (chaos), with BLOSUM62-based TCRdist applied between CDR3 peptides within each V-J. Welch's t-statistics and random forest reduced approximately 520 V-J features to roughly 13, which were used in a naive Bayes classifier (R e1071). TCRdb reprocessed the public reads (quality trimming at Q25 with fastp, clone calling with MiXCR) and kept in-frame beta chains. Rows matching on CDR3 protein sequence are summarized as one entry with the most common DNA and genes. None of the V and J calls come from the authors' own analysis; TCRdb made them. A total of 550,000 to 850,000 distinct CDR3 sequences appear in this sample, roughly a sixth of them only once. The ten most abundant clones make up around 17% of the sample.

The chain was built from TRBV6-5 and TRBJ1-5; possibly the D gene is TRBD1, per 6 matching bases. This receptor was identified in a woman in her fifties or sixties with Graves' hyperthyroidism that later progressed to Graves' ophthalmopathy. The sample consisted of blood. The DNA is as follows: TGTGCCAGCGGGAGAGGGGGAGTTAATAGCAATCAGCCCCAGCATTTT. Its protein reads: CASGRGGVNSNQPQHF.